Below are 3 T cell receptor beta chains sequenced from a single sample in a study of cytomegalovirus exposure and HLA in healthy donors. The PCR had 60 Vbeta and 13 Jbeta primers. Some clones are missing from TCRdb's copy, which holds only in-frame ones; the method was immunoSEQ multiplex PCR. The profile covers about 180,000 clones, with more than 65% appearing a single time and around 0.52% taken by the ten largest. Sequenced sample: PBMCs. The receptors derive from a woman aged 45-65 years in good health and CMV-seronegative.

The chain combines TRBV19 with TRBJ2-7; no firm D call. The V end lost 10 bases, the J end lost 0 bases, and 16 bases lay between the germline ends. Germline loops: CDR1 LNHDA, CDR2 SQIVND (reference sequence). The CDR3 is 14 amino acids. CDR3 protein: CATQSAVHSYEQYF. CDR3 nucleotides: TGTGCCACACAAAGCGCCGTTCACTCCTACGAGCAGTACTTC.

This clone was counted only a few times. The chain joins TRBV10-2 to TRBJ2-7; 12 bases map to TRBD2. J gave up 6 bases and V 6 bases, and 3 bases lay outside the gene matches. Germline loops: CDR1 WSHSY, CDR2 SAAADI. The CDR3 sequence is 13 residues long. CDR3 protein: CASSASGRGEQYF. The CDR3 coding sequence is TGCGCCAGCAGCGCTAGCGGGAGGGGCGAGCAGTACTTC.

This chain uses TRBV9 with TRBJ1-2; a weak D match, TRBD1 (5 bases). Germline CDR1 reads SGDLS; CDR2 reads YYNGEE. CDR3 length equals 13 residues. The V end lost 7 bases, the J end lost 2 bases, and 12 bases lay between the germline ends. DNA for the CDR3: TGTGCCAGCTCGCAGGGTGCGAACTATGGCTACACCTTC. It encodes CASSQGANYGYTF.